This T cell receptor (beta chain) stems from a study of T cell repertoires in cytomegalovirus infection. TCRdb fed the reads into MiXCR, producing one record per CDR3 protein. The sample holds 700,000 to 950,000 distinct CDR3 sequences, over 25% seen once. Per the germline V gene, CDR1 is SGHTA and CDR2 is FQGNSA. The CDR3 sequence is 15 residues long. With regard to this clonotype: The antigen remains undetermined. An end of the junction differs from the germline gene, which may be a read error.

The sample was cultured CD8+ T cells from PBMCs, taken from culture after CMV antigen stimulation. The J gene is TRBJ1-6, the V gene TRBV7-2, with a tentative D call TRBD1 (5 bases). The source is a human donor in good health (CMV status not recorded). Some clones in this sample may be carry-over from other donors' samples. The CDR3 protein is CASSVAGPLNSPLHF. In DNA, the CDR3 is TGTGCCAGCAGCGTAGCGGGACCGCTTAATTCACCCCTCCACTTT.